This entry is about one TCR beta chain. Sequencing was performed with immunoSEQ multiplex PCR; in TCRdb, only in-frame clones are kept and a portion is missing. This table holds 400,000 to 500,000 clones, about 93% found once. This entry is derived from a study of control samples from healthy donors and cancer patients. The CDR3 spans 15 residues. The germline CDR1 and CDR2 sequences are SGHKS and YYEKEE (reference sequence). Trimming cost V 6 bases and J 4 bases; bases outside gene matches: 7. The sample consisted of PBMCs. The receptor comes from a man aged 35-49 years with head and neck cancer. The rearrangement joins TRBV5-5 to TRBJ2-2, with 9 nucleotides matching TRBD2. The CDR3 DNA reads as TGTGCCAGCACCGTTTCGCGGGAGGGCACCGGGGAGCTGTTTTTT. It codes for CASTVSREGTGELFF.